These T cell receptor beta chains were read from a single sample in a study of T cell repertoires in cytomegalovirus infection. Antigens of these TCRs are unknown. TCRdb reprocessed the reads with MiXCR, giving one entry per CDR3 protein. The table records some 310,000 distinct CDR3 sequences, around 25% of them present only once. Sequencing used cultured PBMCs, obtained from culture after CMV antigen stimulation. These receptors were collected from a human donor in good health (CMV status not recorded). Some clones in this sample may be carry-over from other donors' samples. CDR3s include the opening cysteine and the closing phenylalanine or tryptophan. D genes are given only for firm matches. For some rows the clone size is stated as once, few or many, or as a class when expanded; others skip it.

TRBJ1-2 few TRBV7-9 . CASSLGAGRGNGYTF TGTGCCAGCAGCTTAGGGGCAGGCCGGGGGAATGGCTACACCTTC
TRBJ2-1 . TRBV7-9 TRBD2 CASSDSPGGTTGQFF TGTGCCAGCAGCGACTCCCCTGGGGGGACTACAGGGCAGTTCTTC
TRBJ2-1 few TRBV11-3 . CASSSSEQFF TGTGCCAGCAGCTCGAGTGAGCAGTTCTTC
TRBJ2-3 . TRBV11-2 . CASSLEPAGFTDTQYF TGTGCCAGCAGCTTAGAACCAGCAGGATTCACAGATACGCAGTATTTT
TRBJ1-1 many TRBV10-3 TRBD1 CAISEVRTGLGNTEAFF TGTGCCATCAGTGAGGTGAGGACAGGGCTAGGGAACACTGAAGCTTTCTTT
TRBJ1-2 few TRBV7-2 . CASSLERHPNYGYTF TGTGCCAGCAGCTTAGAGAGACACCCGAACTATGGCTACACCTTC
TRBJ1-1 few TRBV4-3 . CASSLLGTHTEAFF TGCGCCAGCAGCTTGCTGGGGACCCACACTGAAGCTTTCTTT
TRBJ2-1 . TRBV19 . CASRDPRPELYNEQFF TGTGCCAGTAGAGACCCTAGGCCCGAGCTCTACAATGAGCAGTTCTTC
TRBJ2-7 . TRBV19 TRBD1 CASSLGQGAVRQYF TGTGCCAGTAGTCTCGGACAGGGCGCGGTAAGGCAGTACTTC
TRBJ2-5 few TRBV10-2 . CASSSGLETQYF TGCGCCAGCAGTAGCGGGCTGGAGACCCAGTACTTC
TRBJ2-6 . TRBV9 TRBD1 CASSPGGEGGTSGANVLTF TGTGCCAGCAGCCCAGGGGGCGAGGGGGGAACCTCTGGGGCCAACGTCCTGACTTTC
TRBJ2-1 many TRBV7-2 . CASSLVPPASSYNEQFF TGTGCCAGCAGCTTAGTCCCACCGGCGAGCTCCTACAATGAGCAGTTCTTC
TRBJ1-2 few TRBV7-9 . CASSLSFRESGYTF TGTGCCAGCAGCTTAAGTTTCAGAGAATCGGGCTACACCTTC
TRBJ2-3 . TRBV27 TRBD2 CASSSALAGVVDTQYF TGTGCCAGCAGTTCCGCCTTGGCGGGAGTGGTAGATACGCAGTATTTT
TRBJ1-1 few TRBV27 . CASSIRNPTEAFF TGTGCCAGCAGCATCAGGAACCCCACTGAAGCTTTCTTT
TRBJ2-1 many TRBV7-2 TRBD2 CASSPNSGRRLREQFF TGTGCCAGCAGCCCAAATAGCGGGAGGCGGTTACGTGAGCAGTTCTTC
TRBJ1-2 . TRBV28 TRBD1 CASSEGADGYTF TGTGCCAGCAGTGAGGGGGCGGATGGCTACACCTTC
TRBJ1-5 . TRBV15 TRBD1 CASRQGTAGNQPQHF TGTGCCAGCCGACAGGGGACGGCGGGTAATCAGCCCCAGCATTTT
TRBJ2-5 . TRBV7-9 TRBD1 CASSNSQQGAWETQYF TGTGCCAGCAGCAATAGTCAACAGGGGGCCTGGGAGACCCAGTACTTC
TRBJ1-5 . TRBV2 . CASLPEGHQPQHF TGTGCCAGCCTCCCGGAAGGTCATCAGCCCCAGCATTTT
TRBJ2-7 . TRBV19 TRBD2 CASRGGPAYEQYF TGTGCCAGTCGCGGGGGGCCTGCCTACGAGCAGTACTTC
TRBJ2-1 many TRBV7-2 TRBD2 CASSRSGDNEQFF TGTGCCAGCAGCCGGAGCGGGGACAATGAGCAGTTCTTC
TRBJ2-1 many TRBV7-2 TRBD1 CASSLAATGGYNEQFF TGTGCCAGCAGCTTAGCTGCGACAGGGGGGTACAATGAGCAGTTCTTC
TRBJ1-3 . TRBV18 . CASSPWDSGNTIYF TGTGCCAGCTCACCATGGGACTCTGGAAACACCATATATTTT
TRBJ1-5 many TRBV27 . CASSATGKVGHQPQHF TGTGCCAGCAGTGCCACAGGGAAGGTTGGCCATCAGCCCCAGCATTTT
TRBJ1-2 many TRBV7-3 TRBD1 CASSPGQGNDGYTF TGTGCCAGCAGCCCTGGACAGGGGAACGATGGCTACACCTTC
TRBJ1-3 many TRBV7-2 . CASSLAVRHGNTIYF TGTGCCAGCAGCTTAGCGGTCCGGCACGGAAACACCATATATTTT
TRBJ2-1 . TRBV14 TRBD2 CASSQRTSGFYNEQFF TGTGCCAGCAGCCAACGGACTAGCGGTTTTTACAATGAGCAGTTCTTC
TRBJ1-1 . TRBV19 TRBD1 CASSIIDRETEAFF TGTGCCAGTAGTATTATCGACAGGGAAACTGAAGCTTTCTTT
TRBJ1-3 . TRBV11-2 . CASRDGGAGGNTIYF TGTGCCAGCAGGGATGGCGGAGCCGGGGGAAACACCATATATTTT
TRBJ2-4 . TRBV28 . CASSGAGNLKNIQYF TGTGCCAGCAGTGGGGCCGGGAATCTCAAAAACATTCAGTACTTC
TRBJ2-1 few TRBV20-1 TRBD2 CSARGTRKFF TGCAGTGCCCGCGGGACTAGGAAGTTCTTC
TRBJ2-5 few TRBV7-9 . CASSLGLRAGTQYF TGTGCCAGCAGCTTAGGACTCCGGGCGGGGACCCAGTACTTC
TRBJ1-1 . TRBV14 . CASSFSTYTEAFF TGTGCCAGCAGCTTTTCGACTTACACTGAAGCTTTCTTT
TRBJ2-1 many TRBV29-1 TRBD2 CSVVPSGRALSQFF TGCAGCGTTGTACCAAGCGGGAGGGCACTTTCGCAGTTCTTC
TRBJ1-2 few TRBV7-2 . CASSQGGTDGYTF TGTGCCAGCAGCCAAGGCGGCACGGATGGCTACACCTTC
TRBJ2-5 . TRBV6-4 TRBD2 CASSEGTSGPKTQYF TGTGCCAGCAGTGAAGGGACTAGCGGACCCAAGACCCAGTACTTC
TRBJ1-6 many TRBV25-1 . CASSAAHGSPLHF TGTGCCAGCAGTGCGGCGCATGGGTCACCCCTCCACTTT
TRBJ2-2 many TRBV7-8 TRBD1 CASSHSTGGVSGELFF TGTGCCAGCAGCCACTCTACAGGGGGTGTTTCCGGGGAGCTGTTTTTT
TRBJ2-1 few TRBV7-2 . CASSPPNYNEQFF TGTGCCAGCAGCCCGCCTAACTACAATGAGCAGTTCTTC
TRBJ2-3 . TRBV7-2 . CASSLVETGSTDTQYF TGTGCCAGCAGCTTAGTAGAGACAGGTAGCACAGATACGCAGTATTTT
TRBJ2-3 many TRBV7-2 . CASSPSPWEADTQYF TGTGCCAGCAGCCCTTCCCCCTGGGAGGCAGATACGCAGTATTTT
TRBJ2-7 . TRBV7-9 . CASSPPKTEDEQYF TGTGCCAGCAGCCCTCCCAAGACAGAAGACGAGCAGTACTTC
TRBJ2-7 few TRBV6-5 TRBD2 CASSYGGSGSEQYF TGTGCCAGCAGTTACGGCGGGAGCGGAAGCGAGCAGTACTTC